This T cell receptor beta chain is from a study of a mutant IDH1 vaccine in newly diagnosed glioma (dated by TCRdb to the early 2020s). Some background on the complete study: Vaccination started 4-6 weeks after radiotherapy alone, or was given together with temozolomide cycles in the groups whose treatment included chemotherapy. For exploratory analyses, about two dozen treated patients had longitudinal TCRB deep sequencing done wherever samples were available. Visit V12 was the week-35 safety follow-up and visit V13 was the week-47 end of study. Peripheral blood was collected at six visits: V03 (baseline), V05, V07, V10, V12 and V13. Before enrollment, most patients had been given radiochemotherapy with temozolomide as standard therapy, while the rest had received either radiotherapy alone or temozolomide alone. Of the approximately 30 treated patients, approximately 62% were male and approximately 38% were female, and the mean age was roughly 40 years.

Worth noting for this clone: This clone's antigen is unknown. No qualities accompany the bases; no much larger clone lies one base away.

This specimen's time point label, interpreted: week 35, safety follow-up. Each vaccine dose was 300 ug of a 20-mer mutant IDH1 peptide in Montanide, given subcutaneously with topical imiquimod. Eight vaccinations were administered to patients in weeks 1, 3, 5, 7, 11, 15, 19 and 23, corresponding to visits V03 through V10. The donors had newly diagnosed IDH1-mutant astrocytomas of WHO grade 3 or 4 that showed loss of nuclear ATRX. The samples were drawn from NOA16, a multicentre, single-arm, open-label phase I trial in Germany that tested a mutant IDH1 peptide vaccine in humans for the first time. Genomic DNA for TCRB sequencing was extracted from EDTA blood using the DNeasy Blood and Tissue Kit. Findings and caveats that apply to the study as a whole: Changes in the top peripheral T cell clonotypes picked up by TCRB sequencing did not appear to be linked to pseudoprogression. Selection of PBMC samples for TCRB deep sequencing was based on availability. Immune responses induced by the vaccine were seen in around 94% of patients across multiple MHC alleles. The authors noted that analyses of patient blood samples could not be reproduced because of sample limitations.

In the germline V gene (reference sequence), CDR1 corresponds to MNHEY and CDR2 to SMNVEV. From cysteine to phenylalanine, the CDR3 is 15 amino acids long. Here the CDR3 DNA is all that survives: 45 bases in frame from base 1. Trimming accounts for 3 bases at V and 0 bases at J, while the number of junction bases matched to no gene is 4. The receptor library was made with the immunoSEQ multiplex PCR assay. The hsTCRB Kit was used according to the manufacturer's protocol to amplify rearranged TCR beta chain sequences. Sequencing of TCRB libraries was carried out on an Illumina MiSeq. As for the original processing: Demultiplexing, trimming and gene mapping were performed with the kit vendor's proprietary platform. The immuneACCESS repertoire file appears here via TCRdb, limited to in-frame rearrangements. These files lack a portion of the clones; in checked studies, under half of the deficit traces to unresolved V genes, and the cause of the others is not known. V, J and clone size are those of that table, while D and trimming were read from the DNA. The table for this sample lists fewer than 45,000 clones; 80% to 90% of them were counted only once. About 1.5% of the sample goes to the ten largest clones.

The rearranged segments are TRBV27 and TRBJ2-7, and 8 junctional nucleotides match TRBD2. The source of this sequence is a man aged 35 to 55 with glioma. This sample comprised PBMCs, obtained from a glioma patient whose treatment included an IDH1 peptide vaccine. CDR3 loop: CASSFLREGSYEQYF. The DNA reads TGTGCCAGCAGTTTTCTTCGGGAGGGCTCCTACGAGCAGTACTTC.